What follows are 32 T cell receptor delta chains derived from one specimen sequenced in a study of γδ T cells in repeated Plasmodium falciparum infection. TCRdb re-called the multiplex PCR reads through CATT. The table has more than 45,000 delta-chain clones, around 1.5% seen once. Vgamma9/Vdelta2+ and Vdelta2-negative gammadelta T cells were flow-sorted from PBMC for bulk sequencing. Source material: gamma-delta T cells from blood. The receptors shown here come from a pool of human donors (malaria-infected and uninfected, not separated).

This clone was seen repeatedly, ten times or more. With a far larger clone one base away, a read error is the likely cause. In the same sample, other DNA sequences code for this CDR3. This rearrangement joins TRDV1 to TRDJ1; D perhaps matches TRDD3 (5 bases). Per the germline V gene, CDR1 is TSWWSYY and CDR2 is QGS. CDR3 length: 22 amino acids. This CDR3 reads CALGQSLLLRSHLYWKTDKLIF. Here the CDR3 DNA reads TGTGCTCTTGGGCAAAGCTTACTACTCAGGAGCCACCTATACTGGAAAACCGATAAGCTCATCTTT.

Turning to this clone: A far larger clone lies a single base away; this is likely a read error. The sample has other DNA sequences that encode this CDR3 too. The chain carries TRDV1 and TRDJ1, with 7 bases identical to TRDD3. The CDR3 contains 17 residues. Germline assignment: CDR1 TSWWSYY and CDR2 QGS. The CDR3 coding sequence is TGTGCTCTTGGAGAACCGCCCTACGGGGGGATCCCAGATAAACTCATCTTT. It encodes CALGEPPYGGIPDKLIF.

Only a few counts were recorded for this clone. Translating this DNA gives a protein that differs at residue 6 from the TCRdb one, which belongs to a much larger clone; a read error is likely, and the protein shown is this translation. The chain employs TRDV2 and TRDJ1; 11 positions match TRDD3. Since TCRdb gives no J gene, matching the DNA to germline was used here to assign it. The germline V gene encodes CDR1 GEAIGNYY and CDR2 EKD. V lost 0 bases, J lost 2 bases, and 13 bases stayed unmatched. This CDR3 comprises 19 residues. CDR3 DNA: TGTGCCTGTGACACCTTCGGTGGGGGATACGCGGAAAGGACCGATAAACTCATCTTT. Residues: CACDTFGGGYAERTDKLIF.

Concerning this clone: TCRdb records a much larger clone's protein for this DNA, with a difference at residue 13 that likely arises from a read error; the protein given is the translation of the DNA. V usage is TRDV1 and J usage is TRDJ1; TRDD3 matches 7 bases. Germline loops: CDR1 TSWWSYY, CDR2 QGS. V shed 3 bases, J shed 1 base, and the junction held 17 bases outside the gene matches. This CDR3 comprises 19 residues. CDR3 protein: CALGEPSSLGVHPTDKLIF. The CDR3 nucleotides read TGTGCTCTTGGGGAGCCTAGTAGTCTGGGGGTCCACCCCACCGATAAACTCATCTTT.

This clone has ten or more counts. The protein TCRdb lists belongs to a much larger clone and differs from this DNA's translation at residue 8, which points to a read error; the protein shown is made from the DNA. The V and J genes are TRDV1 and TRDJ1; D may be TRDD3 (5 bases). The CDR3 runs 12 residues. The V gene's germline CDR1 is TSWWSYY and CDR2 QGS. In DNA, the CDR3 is TGTGCTCTTGGTGGGGACACCGGTAAACTCATCTTT. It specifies CALGGDTGKLIF.

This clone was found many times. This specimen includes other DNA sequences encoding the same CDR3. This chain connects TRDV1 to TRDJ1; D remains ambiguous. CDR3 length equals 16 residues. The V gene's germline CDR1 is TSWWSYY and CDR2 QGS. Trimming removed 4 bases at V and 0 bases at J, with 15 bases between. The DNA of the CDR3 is TGTGCTCTTGGGGCGCCACTTACTCCGTACACCGATAAACTCATCTTT. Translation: CALGAPLTPYTDKLIF.

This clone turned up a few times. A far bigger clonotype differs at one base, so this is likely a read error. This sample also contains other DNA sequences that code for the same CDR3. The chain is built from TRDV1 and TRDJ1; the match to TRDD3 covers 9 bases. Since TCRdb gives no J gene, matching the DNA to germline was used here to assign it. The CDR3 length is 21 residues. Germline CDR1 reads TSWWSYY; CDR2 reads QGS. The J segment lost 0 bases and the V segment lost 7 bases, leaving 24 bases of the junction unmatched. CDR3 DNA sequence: TGTGCTCTTGTGGTCACCATTACTGGGGGACTCCAGCACACGTACACCGATAAACTCATCTTT. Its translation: CALVVTITGGLQHTYTDKLIF.

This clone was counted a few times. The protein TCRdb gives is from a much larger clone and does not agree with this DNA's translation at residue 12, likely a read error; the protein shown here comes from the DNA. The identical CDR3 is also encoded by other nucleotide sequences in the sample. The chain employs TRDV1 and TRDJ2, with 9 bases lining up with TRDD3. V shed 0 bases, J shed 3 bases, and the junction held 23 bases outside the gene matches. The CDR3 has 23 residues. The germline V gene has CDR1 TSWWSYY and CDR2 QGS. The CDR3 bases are TGTGCTCTTGGGGAACTCCTATCCACCACTCCGCACTGGGGGACAAAAATGACAGCACAACTCTTCTTT. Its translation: CALGELLSTTPHWGTKMTAQLFF.

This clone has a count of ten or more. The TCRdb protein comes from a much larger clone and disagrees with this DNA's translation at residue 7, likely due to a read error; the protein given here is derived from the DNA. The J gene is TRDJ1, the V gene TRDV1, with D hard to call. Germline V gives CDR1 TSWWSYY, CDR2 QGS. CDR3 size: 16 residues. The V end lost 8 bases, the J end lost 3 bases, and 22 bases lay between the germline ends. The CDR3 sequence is CALLTASRSSADKLIF. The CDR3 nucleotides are TGTGCTCTTCTGACCGCATCAAGGAGTTCGGCCGATAAACTCATCTTT.

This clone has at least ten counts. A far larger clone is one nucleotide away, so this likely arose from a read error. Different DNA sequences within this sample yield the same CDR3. CDR3 amino acids: CALGEPSYGLLGGICYTDKLIF. The CDR3 bases are TGTGCTCTTGGGGAACCTTCCTACGGTCTACTGGGGGGTATTTGCTACACCGACAAACTCATCTTT. The chain recombines TRDV1 with TRDJ1; possibly TRDD2 or TRDD3 for D (8 bases each). Germline V CDR1 and CDR2: TSWWSYY, QGS. This CDR3 is built from 22 residues.

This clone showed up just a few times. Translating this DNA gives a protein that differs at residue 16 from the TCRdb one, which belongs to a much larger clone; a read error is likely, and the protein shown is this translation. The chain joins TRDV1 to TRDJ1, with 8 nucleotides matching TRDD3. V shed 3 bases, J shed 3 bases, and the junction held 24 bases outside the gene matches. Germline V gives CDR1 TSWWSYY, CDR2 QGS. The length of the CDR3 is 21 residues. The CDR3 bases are TGTGCTCTTGGGGACCCCCTTCCAACATTACTGGGGGTTTTACTCCCCGATAAACTCATCTTT. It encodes CALGDPLPTLLGVLLPDKLIF.

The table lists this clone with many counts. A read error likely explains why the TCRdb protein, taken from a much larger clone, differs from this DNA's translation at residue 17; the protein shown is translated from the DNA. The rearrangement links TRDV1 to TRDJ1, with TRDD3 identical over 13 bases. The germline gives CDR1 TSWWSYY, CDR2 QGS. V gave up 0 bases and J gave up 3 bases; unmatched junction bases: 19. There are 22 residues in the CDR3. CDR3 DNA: TGTGCTCTTGGGGAACTGGGATCAAGTCGTACTGGGGGATACGTCGACGCCGATAAACTCATCTTT. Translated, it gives CALGELGSSRTGGYVDADKLIF.

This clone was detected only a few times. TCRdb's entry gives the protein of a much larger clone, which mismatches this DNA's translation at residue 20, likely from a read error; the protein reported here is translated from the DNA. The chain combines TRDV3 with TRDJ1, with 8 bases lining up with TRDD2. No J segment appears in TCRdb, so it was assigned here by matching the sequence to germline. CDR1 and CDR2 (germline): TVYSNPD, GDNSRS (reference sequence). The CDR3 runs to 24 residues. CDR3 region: CAFTALRPSYIRTGIARYTNKLIF. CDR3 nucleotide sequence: TGTGCCTTCACAGCTCTAAGGCCTTCCTATATACGTACCGGCATTGCTCGGTACACCAATAAACTCATCTTT.

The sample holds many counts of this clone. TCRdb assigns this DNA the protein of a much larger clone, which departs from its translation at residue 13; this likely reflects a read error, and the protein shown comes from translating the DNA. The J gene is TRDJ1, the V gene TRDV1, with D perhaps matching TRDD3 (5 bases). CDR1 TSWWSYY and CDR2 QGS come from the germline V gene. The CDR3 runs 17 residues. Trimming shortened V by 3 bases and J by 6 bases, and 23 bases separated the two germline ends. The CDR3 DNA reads TGTGCTCTTGGGGATCTCACAGGGGGCCCTGCACCCAATAAACTCATCTTT. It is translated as CALGDLTGGPAPNKLIF.

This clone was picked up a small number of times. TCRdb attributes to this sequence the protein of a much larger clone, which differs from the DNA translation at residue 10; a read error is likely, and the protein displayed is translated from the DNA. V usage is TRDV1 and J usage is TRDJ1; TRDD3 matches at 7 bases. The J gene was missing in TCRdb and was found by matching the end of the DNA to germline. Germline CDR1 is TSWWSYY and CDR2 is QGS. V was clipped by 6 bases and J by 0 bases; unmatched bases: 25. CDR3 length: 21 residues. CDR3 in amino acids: CALGKRSNWRIRGGYTDKLIF. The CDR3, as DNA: TGTGCTCTTGGCAAACGGTCCAACTGGAGGATACGAGGGGGGTACACCGATAAACTCATCTTT.

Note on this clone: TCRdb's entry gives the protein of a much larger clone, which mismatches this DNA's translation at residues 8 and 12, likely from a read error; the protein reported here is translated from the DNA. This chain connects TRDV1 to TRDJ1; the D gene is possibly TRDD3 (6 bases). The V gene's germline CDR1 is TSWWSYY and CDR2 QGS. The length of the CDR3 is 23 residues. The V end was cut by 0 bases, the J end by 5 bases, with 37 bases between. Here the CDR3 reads CALGELGTMVGRHSPWGWDKLIF. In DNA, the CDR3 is TGTGCTCTTGGGGAACTAGGCACTATGGTTGGACGCCACTCTCCCTGGGGATGGGATAAACTCATCTTT.

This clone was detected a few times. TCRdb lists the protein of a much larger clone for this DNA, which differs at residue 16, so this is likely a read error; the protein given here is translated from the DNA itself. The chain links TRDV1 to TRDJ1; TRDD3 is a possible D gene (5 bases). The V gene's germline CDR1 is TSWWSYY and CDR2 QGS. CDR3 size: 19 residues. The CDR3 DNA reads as TGTGCTCTTGGGGAACCCCTCGTCTTAGGGGAACTCAACACCGATCAACTCATCTTT. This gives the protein CALGEPLVLGELNTDQLIF.

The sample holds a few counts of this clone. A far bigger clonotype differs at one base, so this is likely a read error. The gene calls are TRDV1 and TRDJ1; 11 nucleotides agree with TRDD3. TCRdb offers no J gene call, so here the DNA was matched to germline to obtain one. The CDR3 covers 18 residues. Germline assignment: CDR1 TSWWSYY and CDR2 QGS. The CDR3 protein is CALWEPGLLGDKTDKLIF. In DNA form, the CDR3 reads TGTGCTCTTTGGGAGCCCGGCTTACTGGGGGATAAAACCGATAAACTCATCTTT.

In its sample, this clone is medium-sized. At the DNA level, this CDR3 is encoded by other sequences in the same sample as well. CDR3: CALGELQLGDILTAQLFF. CDR3 bases: TGTGCTCTTGGGGAACTCCAGCTGGGGGATATCCTGACAGCACAACTCTTCTTT. The chain recombines TRDV1 with TRDJ2; 10 positions match TRDD3. Germline-derived CDR1 and CDR2 are TSWWSYY and QGS. This CDR3 spans 18 amino acids. With 0 bases clipped from V and 3 bases from J, the junction kept 7 bases outside the gene matches.

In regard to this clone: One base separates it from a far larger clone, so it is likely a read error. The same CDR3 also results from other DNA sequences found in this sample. CDR3 DNA sequence: TGTGCCTGTGACACTCTTCCCGGGACTGGGGGTCTACTGGACACCGACAAACTCATCTTT. It yields the protein CACDTLPGTGGLLDTDKLIF. The rearrangement joins TRDV2 to TRDJ1; 8 positions agree with TRDD3. Assignment of the J gene here rests on matching the DNA to germline, because TCRdb gives none. The germline V gene has CDR1 GEAIGNYY and CDR2 EKD. The CDR3 contains 20 residues.

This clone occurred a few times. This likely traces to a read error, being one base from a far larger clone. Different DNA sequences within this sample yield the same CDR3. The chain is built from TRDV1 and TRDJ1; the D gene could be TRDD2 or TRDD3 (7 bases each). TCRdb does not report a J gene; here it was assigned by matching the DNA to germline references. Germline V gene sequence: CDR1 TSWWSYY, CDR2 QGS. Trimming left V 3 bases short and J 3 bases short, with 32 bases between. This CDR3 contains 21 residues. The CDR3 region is CALGDRTKFLRPGYSPDKLIF. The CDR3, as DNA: TGTGCTCTTGGGGACCGCACTAAATTCCTACGTCCGGGATACAGTCCCGATAAACTCATCTTT.

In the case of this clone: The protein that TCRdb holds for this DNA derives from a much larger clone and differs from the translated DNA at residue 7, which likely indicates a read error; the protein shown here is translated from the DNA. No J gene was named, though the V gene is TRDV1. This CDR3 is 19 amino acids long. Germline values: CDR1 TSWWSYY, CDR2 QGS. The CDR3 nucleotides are TGTGCTCTTGCGTCAGCACCCCGTCTCGGGGCCCCTCCTGCGGGTAAACACATCTTT. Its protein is CALASAPRLGAPPAGKHIF.

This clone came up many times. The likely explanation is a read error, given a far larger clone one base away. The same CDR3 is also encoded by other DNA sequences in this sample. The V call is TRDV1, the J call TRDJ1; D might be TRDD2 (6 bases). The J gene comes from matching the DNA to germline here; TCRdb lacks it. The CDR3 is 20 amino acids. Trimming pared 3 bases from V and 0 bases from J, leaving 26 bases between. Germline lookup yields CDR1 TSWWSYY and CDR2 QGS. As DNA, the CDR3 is TGTGCTCTTGGGGACCCACAATCCTCCTACCCTCACCCGTACACCGATAAACTCATCTTT. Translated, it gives CALGDPQSSYPHPYTDKLIF.

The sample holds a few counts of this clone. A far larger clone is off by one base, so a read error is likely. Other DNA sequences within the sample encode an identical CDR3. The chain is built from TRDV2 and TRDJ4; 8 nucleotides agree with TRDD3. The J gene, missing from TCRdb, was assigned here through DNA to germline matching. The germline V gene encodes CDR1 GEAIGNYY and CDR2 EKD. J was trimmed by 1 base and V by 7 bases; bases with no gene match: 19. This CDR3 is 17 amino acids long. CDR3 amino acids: CACFHGDTSAEVRPLIF. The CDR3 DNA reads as TGTGCCTGCTTCCACGGGGATACATCAGCAGAAGTCAGACCCCTGATCTTT.

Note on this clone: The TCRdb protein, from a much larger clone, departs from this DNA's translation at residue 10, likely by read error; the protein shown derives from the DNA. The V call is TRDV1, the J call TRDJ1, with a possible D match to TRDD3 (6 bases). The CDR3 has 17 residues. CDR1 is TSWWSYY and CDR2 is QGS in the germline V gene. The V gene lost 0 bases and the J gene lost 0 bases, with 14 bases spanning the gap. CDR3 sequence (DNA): TGTGCTCTTGGGGAACTGGCTTGGATACTGTACACCGATAAACTCATCTTT. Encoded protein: CALGELAWILYTDKLIF.

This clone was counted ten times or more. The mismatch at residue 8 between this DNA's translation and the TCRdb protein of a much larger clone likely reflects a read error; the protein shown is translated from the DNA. The CDR3 loop is CALGKRSDWGIRGGYTDKLIF. Written as DNA, the CDR3 is TGTGCTCTTGGCAAACGGTCCGACTGGGGGATACGAGGGGGGTACACCGATAAACTCATCTTT. The chain employs TRDV1 and TRDJ1, with 13 bases that match TRDD3. V lost 6 bases, J lost 0 bases, and 19 bases stayed unmatched. CDR1 is TSWWSYY, CDR2 QGS, per germline. This CDR3 is built from 21 residues.

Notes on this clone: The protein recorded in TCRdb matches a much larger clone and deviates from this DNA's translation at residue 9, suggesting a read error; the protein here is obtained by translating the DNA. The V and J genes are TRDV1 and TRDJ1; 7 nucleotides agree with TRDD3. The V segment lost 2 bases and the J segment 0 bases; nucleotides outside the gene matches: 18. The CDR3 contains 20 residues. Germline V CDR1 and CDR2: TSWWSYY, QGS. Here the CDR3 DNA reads TGTGCTCTTGGGGAAAGGCCCTACAGCTGGGGGGTCTTCTACACCGATAAACTCATCTTT. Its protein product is CALGERPYSWGVFYTDKLIF.

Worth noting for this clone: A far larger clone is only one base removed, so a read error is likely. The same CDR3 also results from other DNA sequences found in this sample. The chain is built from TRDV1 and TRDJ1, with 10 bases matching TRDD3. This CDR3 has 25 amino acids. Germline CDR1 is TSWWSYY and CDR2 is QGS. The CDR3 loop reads CALGTQGLSPFFWGITSGYTDKLIF. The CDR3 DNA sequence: TGTGCTCTTGGGACTCAAGGCCTTTCACCTTTTTTCTGGGGGATAACATCTGGATACACCGACAAACTCATCTTT.

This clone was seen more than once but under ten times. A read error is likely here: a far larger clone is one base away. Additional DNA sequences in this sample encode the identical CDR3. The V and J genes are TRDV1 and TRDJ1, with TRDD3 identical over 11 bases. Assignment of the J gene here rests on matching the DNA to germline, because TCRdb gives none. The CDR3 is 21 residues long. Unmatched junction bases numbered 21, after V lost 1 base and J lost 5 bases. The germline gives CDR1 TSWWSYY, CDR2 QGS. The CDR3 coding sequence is TGTGCTCTTGGGGAACAACTTGTCGGCTGGGGGATACAGGGGGGTACTGATAAACTCATCTTT. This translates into CALGEQLVGWGIQGGTDKLIF.

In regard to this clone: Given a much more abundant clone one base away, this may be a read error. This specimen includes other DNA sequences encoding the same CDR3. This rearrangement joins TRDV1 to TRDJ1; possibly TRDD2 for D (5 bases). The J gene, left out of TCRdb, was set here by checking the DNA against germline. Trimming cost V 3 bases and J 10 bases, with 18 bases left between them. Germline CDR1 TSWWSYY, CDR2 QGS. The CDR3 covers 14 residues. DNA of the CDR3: TGTGCTCTTGGGGATCCCCGGCTTCCGACACCACTCATCTTT. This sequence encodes CALGDPRLPTPLIF.

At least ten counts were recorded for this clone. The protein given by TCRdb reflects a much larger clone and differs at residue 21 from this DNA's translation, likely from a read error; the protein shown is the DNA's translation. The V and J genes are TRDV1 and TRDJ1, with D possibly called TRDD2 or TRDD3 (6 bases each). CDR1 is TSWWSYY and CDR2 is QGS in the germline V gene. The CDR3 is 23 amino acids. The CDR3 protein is CALGSCAPTPWDWGPPYTDKPIF. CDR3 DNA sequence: TGTGCTCTTGGGTCCTGTGCTCCTACTCCTTGGGATTGGGGGCCACCCTACACCGATAAACCCATCTTT.

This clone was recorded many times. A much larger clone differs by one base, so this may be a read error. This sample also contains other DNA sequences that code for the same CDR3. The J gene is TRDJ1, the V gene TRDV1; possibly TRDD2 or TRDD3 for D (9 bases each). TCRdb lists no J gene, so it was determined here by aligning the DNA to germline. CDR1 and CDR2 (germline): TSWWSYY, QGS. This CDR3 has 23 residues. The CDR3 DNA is TGTGCTCTCGGGGAACGGACCTTCCTACCTCCCCCTTTAGACTGGGGGAGTACCGATAAACTCATCTTT. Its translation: CALGERTFLPPPLDWGSTDKLIF.